Reported below is one T cell receptor (beta chain). Its antigen is unknown. This record comes from a study of CD8 T cells in Susac syndrome. Random hexamers were used to reverse transcribe the RNA input (about 0.5 to 1 ug). TCR beta CDR3 was amplified by immunoSEQ covering 54 Vbeta and 13 Jbeta. TCRdb recomputed calls from the immunoSEQ multiplex PCR reads with MiXCR, one row per CDR3 protein. Of 200,000 or so distinct CDR3 sequences in the sample, 90% to 95% were seen once. Negative isolation was used for CD8+ and CD4+ T cells and FACS enrichment for TEMRA cells. General observations from the study: It was acknowledged in the study that the number of individuals who were included in its TCR sequencing and HLA analysis was relatively small.

The sequence came from a human donor with multiple sclerosis. Sequenced input: CD4+ T cells from PBMCs.

The CDR3 reads CSGGTSSGTDTQYF. CDR3 coding DNA: TGCAGCGGTGGGACTAGCTCCGGCACAGATACGCAGTATTTT. J is TRBJ2-3 and V is TRBV29-1; 9 bases are a match to TRBD2. Germline V CDR1 and CDR2: SQVTM, ANQGSEA. With V trimmed by 7 bases and J by 1 base, 6 bases remained unmatched. This CDR3 spans 14 amino acids.